The clone carrying this T cell receptor (delta chain) counts as large. Other nucleotide sequences in the sample specify the same CDR3. The data are from a study of gamma-delta chains in newborns, infants, children. Study details: Innate gammadelta T cells reportedly expand polyclonally right after birth, driven by microbial exposure, per the title.

The CDR3 is made up of 18 amino acids. Germline V gene lookup returns CDR1 GEAIGNYY and CDR2 EKD. J lost 1 base, V lost 0 bases, and 2 bases had no gene match. TCRdb called clones anew from the reads with CATT. This table has thousands of delta-chain clones, less than 1.2% appearing once. The sample consisted of blood. The J gene is TRDJ3, the V gene TRDV2; 10 bases map to TRDD3. The source of this sequence is a child who was a newborn, infant or young child, either healthy, febrile or measles-vaccinated (not recorded which). The CDR3: CACDTVGDTSWDTRQMFF. CDR3 bases: TGTGCCTGTGACACCGTGGGGGATACATCCTGGGACACCCGACAGATGTTTTTC.